The 25 T cell receptor beta chains reported below all come from one sample, sequenced in a study of control samples from healthy donors and cancer patients. Using immunoSEQ multiplex PCR, the repertoire was profiled, and TCRdb retains in-frame clones only, with some absent. The sample records under 150,000 clones, approximately 90% being singletons. The sample consisted of blood. These TCRs come from a woman in her seventies in good health.

This rearrangement joins TRBV2 to TRBJ2-7, with D possibly called TRBD1 or TRBD2 (5 bases each). Germline loops: CDR1 SNHLY, CDR2 FYNNEI. The CDR3 contains 12 residues. V was cut by 7 bases and J by 6 bases, with 13 bases left in between. CDR3 sequence: CASNLRAGEQYF. CDR3 DNA sequence: TGTGCCAGCAATCTCAGGGCGGGCGAGCAGTACTTC.

As regards this clone: A read error may explain this, as a much larger clone is one base away. The chain uses TRBV5-6 and TRBJ1-1; 9 bases align to TRBD1. Trimming cost V 3 bases and J 1 base; bases outside gene matches: 1. There are 14 residues in the CDR3. Looked up from germline, CDR1 is SGHDT and CDR2 is YYEEEE. The CDR3 sequence is CASSWGQGNTEAFF. The CDR3 coding sequence is TGTGCCAGCAGCTGGGGACAGGGGAACACTGAAGCTTTCTTT.

The CDR3 bases are TGTGCCAGCACCAACCATGGCACAGATACGCAGTATTTT. Protein sequence: CASTNHGTDTQYF. This chain links TRBV12-3 or TRBV12-4 with TRBJ2-3, with D unclear. The CDR3 contains 13 residues. The ends were cut back, 7 bases at V and 1 base at J, with 9 bases in the middle.

The V call is TRBV5-5, the J call TRBJ1-3; D remains ambiguous. Per the germline V gene, CDR1 is SGHKS and CDR2 is YYEKEE (reference sequence). The CDR3 runs 13 residues. Trimming removed 0 bases at V and 4 bases at J, with 5 bases between. In nucleotides, the CDR3 is TGTGCCAGCAGCTTGGTCCAGGGAAACACCATATATTTT. It is translated as CASSLVQGNTIYF.

For the CDR3, the DNA is TGTGCCAGCAGCCCGGGTCCATCGGTGAACACTGAAGCTTTCTTT. It yields the protein CASSPGPSVNTEAFF. The chain combines TRBV2 with TRBJ1-1; D uncertain. Trimming shortened V by 6 bases and J by 0 bases, and 14 bases separated the two germline ends. This CDR3 is 15 amino acids long. In germline, CDR1 is SNHLY, CDR2 FYNNEI.

The chain is built from TRBV4-1 and TRBJ2-7; 7 bases are a match to TRBD2. The CDR3 loop spans 14 amino acids. J lost 3 bases, V lost 3 bases, and 5 bases had no gene match. Germline assignment: CDR1 MGHRA and CDR2 YSYEKL. CDR3 amino acids: CASSQQTSFYEQYF. CDR3 nucleotides: TGCGCCAGCAGCCAGCAGACTAGCTTCTACGAGCAGTACTTC.

The chain combines TRBV12-5 with TRBJ1-4; 8 positions agree with TRBD1. Trimming at V came to 5 bases and at J to 7 bases, leaving 3 bases not matched to a gene. The length of the CDR3 is 13 residues. Per germline, CDR1 LGHNT and CDR2 FRNRAP. This CDR3 reads CASGGQGGEKLFF. Written as DNA, the CDR3 is TGTGCTAGTGGTGGACAGGGAGGTGAAAAACTGTTTTTT. The variable domain in full, completed from reference TRBV12-5 and TRBJ1-4, reads DARVTQTPRHKVTEMGQEVTMRCQPILGHNTVFWYRQTMMQGLELLAYFRNRAPLDDSGMPKDRFSAEMPDATLATLKIQPSEPRDSAVYFCASGGQGGEKLFFGSGTQLSVL.

The chain links TRBV4-2 to TRBJ2-7; 11 bases map to TRBD2. The V segment lost 3 bases and the J segment 2 bases; nucleotides outside the gene matches: 6. CDR1 is LGHNA and CDR2 is YNFKEQ in the germline V gene. This CDR3 comprises 16 residues. The CDR3 protein is CASSHRSSGGAYEQYF. The CDR3 DNA reads as TGTGCCAGCAGCCACCGAAGTAGCGGGGGGGCCTACGAGCAGTACTTC.

The rearrangement uses TRBV7-6 and TRBJ2-1, with 13 nucleotides matching TRBD2. Germline values: CDR1 SGHVS, CDR2 FNYEAQ. J lost 7 bases, V lost 0 bases, and 3 bases had no gene match. The CDR3 loop spans 16 amino acids. CDR3 region: CASSLAPGLAGNEQFF. The CDR3 bases are TGTGCCAGCAGCTTAGCCCCGGGACTAGCGGGAAATGAGCAGTTCTTC.

This chain uses TRBV27 with TRBJ1-5; 7 bases agree with TRBD1. Germline V gene lookup returns CDR1 MNHEY and CDR2 SMNVEV (reference sequence). The junction had 4 bases not matched to a gene; V was cut back by 3 bases and J by 2 bases. The CDR3 runs to 15 residues. This chain's CDR3 is CASSFEGAGNQPQHF. As DNA, the CDR3 is TGTGCCAGCAGTTTCGAGGGGGCGGGCAATCAGCCCCAGCATTTT.

This clone has just a few counts. The rearrangement uses TRBV2 and TRBJ2-7; D is uncertain. The CDR3 is 13 residues long. Trimming removed 5 bases at V and 5 bases at J, with 13 bases between. Germline V lookup: CDR1 SNHLY, CDR2 FYNNEI. The CDR3 nucleotides are TGTGCCAGCAGTTGGACGGTTGCGAACGAGCAGTACTTC. Protein sequence: CASSWTVANEQYF.

The chain combines TRBV12-3 or TRBV12-4 with TRBJ1-1; the D is unclear. The CDR3 runs to 13 residues. Trimming pared 5 bases from V and 12 bases from J, leaving 19 bases between. This chain's CDR3 is CASSRSDQAKSFF. DNA of the CDR3: TGTGCCAGCAGTCGTTCCGATCAAGCAAAGTCTTTCTTT.

In its sample, this clone was seen once. The rearrangement links TRBV7-2 to TRBJ2-7; 9 positions match TRBD2. The V gene end was trimmed by 7 bases and the J gene end by 3 bases; junction bases not matched to a gene: 13. The CDR3 is 16 amino acids. Germline CDR1 reads SGHTA; CDR2 reads FQGNSA. In nucleotides, the CDR3 is TGTGCCAGCACCCCGGAGCTCCGAGCGGGGGGCTACGAGCAGTACTTC. It codes for CASTPELRAGGYEQYF.

This clone was observed once. The rearrangement links TRBV6-5 to TRBJ2-5, with TRBD2 matching 10 bases. Germline V gives CDR1 MNHEY, CDR2 SVGAGI. V was pared by 0 bases and J by 5 bases, with 6 bases of the junction left unmatched. The CDR3 loop spans 16 amino acids. The DNA of the CDR3 is TGTGCCAGCAGTTACTCGATGCTAGCGGGGGAGGAGACCCAGTACTTC. This gives the protein CASSYSMLAGEETQYF.

The V call is TRBV6-1, the J call TRBJ1-6; 9 bases are a match to TRBD1. Germline CDR1 reads MNHNS; CDR2 reads SASEGT. This CDR3 contains 14 residues. The V segment lost 3 bases and the J segment 9 bases; nucleotides outside the gene matches: 3. In DNA, the CDR3 is TGTGCCAGCAGTGAGGACAGGGGAACTTCACCCCTCCACTTT. Translation: CASSEDRGTSPLHF.

V usage is TRBV10-2 and J usage is TRBJ2-3, with D possibly TRBD1 on 5 matching bases. Trimming removed 6 bases from V and 3 bases from J, with 13 bases in between. The CDR3 is 14 amino acids. CDR1 is WSHSY, CDR2 SAAADI, per germline. The CDR3 DNA follows: TGCGCCAGCAGCGTCAGGGTAGGGACAGATACGCAGTATTTT. Protein product: CASSVRVGTDTQYF.

The chain recombines TRBV12-3 or TRBV12-4 with TRBJ2-3, with D hard to call. This CDR3 has 13 amino acids. The germline V and J ends were trimmed by 5 bases and 5 bases, with 11 bases remaining between them. The CDR3 spells CASSPRPRDTQYF. In DNA, the CDR3 is TGTGCCAGCAGTCCTCGGCCGCGAGATACGCAGTATTTT.

V is TRBV5-1 and J is TRBJ1-2, with D perhaps TRBD1 (6 bases). Between the trimmed V and J ends, which lost 4 bases and 4 bases, there was a span of 17 bases. CDR1 is SGHRS and CDR2 is YFSETQ in the germline V gene. This CDR3 spans 15 amino acids. CDR3 DNA sequence: TGCGCCAGCAGCCCCGGCGGACAGATCCCCTATGGCTACACCTTC. Residues: CASSPGGQIPYGYTF.

V gene TRBV5-4 combines with J gene TRBJ1-3; 8 nucleotides line up with TRBD1. Germline CDR1 SGHNT, CDR2 YYREEE (reference sequence). The V gene end was trimmed by 3 bases and the J gene end by 0 bases; junction bases not matched to a gene: 2. The CDR3 length is 15 residues. CDR3 protein: CASSWDRNSGNTIYF. In nucleotides, the CDR3 is TGTGCCAGCAGCTGGGACAGGAACTCTGGAAACACCATATATTTT.

The J gene is TRBJ1-5, the V gene TRBV23-1; D unclear. TRBV23-1 is recorded as an ORF, its role being uncertain. Trimming took off 0 bases at V and 2 bases at J, with 14 bases between the two ends. This CDR3 is built from 17 residues. The chain's CDR3 is CASSQSGPTLGNQPQHF. The DNA of the CDR3 is TGCGCCAGCAGTCAATCAGGCCCTACGTTGGGCAATCAGCCCCAGCATTTT.

The gene calls are TRBV10-1 and TRBJ2-3; perhaps TRBD2 as D (7 bases). V lost 2 bases and J lost 1, with 13 bases in between. CDR1 is WNHNN and CDR2 is SYGVQD in the germline V gene (reference sequence). The CDR3 length is 16 residues. This CDR3 reads CASSEGRGAGTDTQYF. In DNA, the CDR3 is TGCGCCAGCAGTGAGGGCCGGGGGGCCGGCACAGATACGCAGTATTTT.

This clone was picked up many times. The rearrangement uses TRBV2 and TRBJ2-7; 7 nucleotides line up with TRBD2. Trimming took 6 bases from V and 0 from J; bases not matched to a gene: 5. The length of the CDR3 is 14 residues. From germline, CDR1 is SNHLY and CDR2 FYNNEI. The CDR3 nucleotides are TGTGCCAGCAGGTGGGAGGGGAGCTCCTACGAGCAGTACTTC. Its protein product is CASRWEGSSYEQYF.

The V and J genes are TRBV5-6 and TRBJ2-3, with 12 positions matching TRBD1. Germline CDR1 and CDR2: SGHDT and YYEEEE. V shed 7 bases, J shed 6 bases, and the junction held 9 bases outside the gene matches. The CDR3 totals 15 residues. Here the CDR3 reads CASQPAGTGGDTQYF. The CDR3, as DNA: TGTGCCAGCCAGCCGGCCGGGACAGGGGGCGATACGCAGTATTTT.

The chain combines TRBV5-8 with TRBJ2-3; 13 bases match TRBD2. CDR1 SGHTS and CDR2 YDEGEE come from the germline V gene. CDR3 length: 16 amino acids. The junction had 3 bases not matched to a gene; V was cut back by 4 bases and J by 1 base. CDR3 loop: CASSPGTSGGTDTQYF. The DNA for the CDR3 is TGTGCCAGCAGCCCCGGGACTAGCGGGGGCACAGATACGCAGTATTTT.

Of note for this clone: The sample holds other DNA sequences that translate to the same CDR3. The CDR3, as DNA: TGTGCCAGCTCACCCCCGGGAAACACTGAAGCTTTCTTT. Protein: CASSPPGNTEAFF. The gene calls are TRBV18 and TRBJ1-1; D uncertain. The CDR3 spans 13 residues. Germline V CDR1 and CDR2: KGHSH, LQKENI. V was clipped by 3 bases and J by 2 bases, with 7 bases between them.